These T cell receptor beta chains were read from a single sample in a study of blood T cell repertoires in COVID-19. Here immunoSEQ multiplex PCR was the method, and the copy in TCRdb shows in-frame clones only, minus some. The sample holds over 60,000 clones; 90% are singletons and the top ten take roughly 4.8%. Sequenced material: peripheral blood. The source of these receptors is a man aged 50 to 60 with acute or convalescent COVID-19. Each CDR3 is given with its conserved first and last residue. Fields, in order: D gene, J gene, V gene, clone size, CDR3 protein, CDR3 DNA. D genes are given only for firm matches. Clone size is given for some rows only: seen once, a few or many times, or a class if the clone is expanded.

>TRBD2|TRBJ2-1|TRBV10-3|.
CAISEWTSGSLSSYNEQFF
TGTGCCATCAGTGAGTGGACTAGCGGGAGTCTTAGCTCCTACAATGAGCAGTTCTTC
>TRBD2|TRBJ2-7|TRBV7-2|few
CASSPPGLAGGSSYEQYF
TGTGCCAGCAGCCCCCCGGGACTAGCGGGAGGGAGCTCCTACGAGCAGTACTTC
>TRBD2|TRBJ2-5|TRBV12-5|.
CASGGPGLAGVETQYF
TGTGCTAGTGGTGGACCGGGACTAGCGGGAGTAGAGACCCAGTACTTC
>TRBD1|TRBJ2-2|TRBV29-1|.
CSVVSGDRGTGELFF
TGCAGCGTTGTTTCCGGGGACAGGGGTACCGGGGAGCTGTTTTTT
>.|TRBJ2-1|TRBV2|.
CASTQANEQFF
TGTGCCAGCACCCAGGCCAATGAGCAGTTCTTC
>TRBD1|TRBJ1-2|TRBV27|.
CASSSRTGTVYGYTF
TGTGCCAGCAGTTCCAGGACAGGGACGGTCTATGGCTACACCTTC
>.|TRBJ1-1|TRBV21-1|.
CASSTNRGTNTEAFF
TGTGCCAGCAGCACCAACAGGGGTACGAACACTGAAGCTTTCTTT
>TRBD2|TRBJ2-1|TRBV5-1|.
CASSLALAGGNEQFF
TGCGCCAGCAGCTTGGCCCTAGCGGGAGGGAATGAGCAGTTCTTC
>.|TRBJ2-1|TRBV6-5|.
CAVHSGWRNEQFF
TGTGCCGTCCATAGCGGTTGGAGGAATGAGCAGTTCTTC
>.|TRBJ2-1|TRBV5-1|.
CASSLDQGAYNEQFF
TGCGCCAGCAGCTTGGATCAGGGTGCCTACAATGAGCAGTTCTTC
>TRBD1|TRBJ2-7|TRBV12-5|.
CASGFGQGALEQYF
TGTGCTAGTGGTTTCGGACAGGGGGCTCTCGAGCAGTACTTC
>.|TRBJ2-3|TRBV7-9|.
CASTPGHSTDTQYF
TGTGCCAGCACCCCGGGACATTCCACAGATACGCAGTATTTT
>TRBD1|TRBJ1-5|TRBV12-5|.
CASGPGQGDQPQHF
TGTGCTAGTGGCCCGGGACAGGGGGATCAGCCCCAGCATTTT
>.|TRBJ2-3|TRBV9|.
CASSVAAGASTDTQYF
TGTGCCAGCAGCGTAGCAGCGGGTGCTAGCACAGATACGCAGTATTTT
>.|TRBJ1-6|TRBV4-1|.
CASSLIRGDNSPLHF
TGCGCCAGCAGCCTGATCCGGGGTGATAATTCACCCCTCCACTTT
>.|TRBJ2-5|TRBV11-2|once
CASSFSETQYF
TGTGCCAGCAGCTTCTCAGAGACCCAGTACTTC
>.|TRBJ1-1|TRBV9|.
CASSVVLAGEGTEAFF
TGTGCCAGCAGCGTAGTCCTGGCAGGGGAGGGCACTGAAGCTTTCTTT
>.|TRBJ2-7|TRBV6-2/TRBV6-3|.
CASSYGGGVYEQYF
TGTGCCAGCAGTTACGGGGGAGGCGTGTACGAGCAGTACTTC
>TRBD2|TRBJ2-7|TRBV24-1|.
CATGGTSGSSYEQYF
TGTGCCACCGGGGGGACTAGCGGATCCTCCTACGAGCAGTACTTC
>TRBD2|TRBJ2-2|TRBV12-5|.
CASGFGREAGELFF
TGTGCTAGTGGTTTTGGCCGGGAGGCCGGGGAGCTGTTTTTT
>.|TRBJ2-7|TRBV2|.
CASSAETVSSYEQYF
TGTGCCAGCAGTGCGGAGACGGTGAGCTCCTACGAGCAGTACTTC
>TRBD1|TRBJ1-3|TRBV6-5|.
CASSYPGQGGNTIYF
TGTGCCAGCAGTTACCCGGGACAGGGTGGAAACACCATATATTTT
>TRBD1|TRBJ1-5|TRBV18|.
CASSPSDRGGNQPQHF
TGTGCCAGCTCGCCGTCAGACAGGGGGGGCAATCAGCCCCAGCATTTT
>.|TRBJ1-1|TRBV6-5|.
CASSYETTTEAFF
TGTGCCAGCAGTTACGAGACAACCACTGAAGCTTTCTTT
>TRBD1|TRBJ2-7|TRBV30|once
CAWSVPGQPYEQYF
TGTGCCTGGAGTGTTCCGGGACAGCCTTACGAGCAGTACTTC
>TRBD1|TRBJ1-1|TRBV19|.
CASRRTGIGKDTEAFF
TGTGCCAGTAGGAGGACAGGGATAGGAAAGGACACTGAAGCTTTCTTT
>TRBD2|TRBJ2-3|TRBV13|.
CASSLVSGRARGTQYF
TGTGCCAGCAGCTTAGTTAGCGGGAGGGCCCGAGGTACGCAGTATTTT
>.|TRBJ2-3|TRBV4-3|.
CASSFFPTGGADTQYF
TGCGCCAGCAGCTTCTTTCCTACGGGCGGGGCAGATACGCAGTATTTT
>.|TRBJ2-1|TRBV3-1/TRBV3-2|.
CASSQAVSYNEQFF
TGTGCCAGCAGCCAAGCGGTATCCTACAATGAGCAGTTCTTC
>TRBD2|TRBJ2-7|TRBV10-2|.
CASSVPGLVSEQYF
TGCGCCAGCAGTGTACCGGGACTAGTCTCCGAGCAGTACTTC
>TRBD1|TRBJ1-5|TRBV18|.
CASSRTGERQPQHF
TGTGCCAGCTCACGCACAGGGGAGCGTCAGCCCCAGCATTTT
>TRBD2|TRBJ2-4|TRBV11-2|.
CASSLFLAGGDIQYF
TGTGCCAGCAGCTTGTTTCTAGCGGGAGGGGACATTCAGTACTTC